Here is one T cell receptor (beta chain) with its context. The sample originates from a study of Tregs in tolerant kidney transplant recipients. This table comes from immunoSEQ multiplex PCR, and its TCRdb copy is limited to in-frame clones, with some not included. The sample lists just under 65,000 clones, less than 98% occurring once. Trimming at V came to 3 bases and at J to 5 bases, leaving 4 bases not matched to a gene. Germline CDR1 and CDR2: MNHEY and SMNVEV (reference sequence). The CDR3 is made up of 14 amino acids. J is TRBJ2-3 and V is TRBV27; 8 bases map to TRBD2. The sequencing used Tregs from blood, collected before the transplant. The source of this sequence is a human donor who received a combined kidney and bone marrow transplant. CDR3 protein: CASSFRGGEDTQYF. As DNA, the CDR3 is TGTGCCAGCAGTTTTCGGGGGGGGGAAGATACGCAGTATTTT.